This T cell receptor (beta chain) was documented in a study of T cell responses to AZD1222 COVID-19 vaccine. Overall study: Whether given at about 4 or about 12 weeks, second doses were pooled.

Points on this clone: Antigen unknown.

Method: immunoSEQ multiplex PCR; TCRdb's copy keeps in-frame clones and lacks some. In the table there are about 100,000 clones, 85% to 90% of which are singletons. Study-wide results and caveats: Every sample of the repertoires postdated the peak T cell response. Spike-spanning, vaccine-associated CD4 TCRs were dominant at 160-218 and 743-854. Donors were largely white British and mainly female; clonal diversity was possibly underestimated.

The ends lost 6 bases at V and 7 bases at J; junction bases unmatched: 8. The CDR3 sequence is 14 residues long. Per germline, CDR1 KGHSH and CDR2 LQKENI. V is TRBV18 and J is TRBJ1-5; 8 bases agree with TRBD1. This specimen consisted of peripheral blood, obtained on day 0 of AZD1222 vaccination. This receptor was taken from an adult in good health. This CDR3 is CASSLQGDRQPQHF. The CDR3 DNA is TGTGCCAGCTCCCTACAGGGGGACAGGCAGCCCCAGCATTTT.